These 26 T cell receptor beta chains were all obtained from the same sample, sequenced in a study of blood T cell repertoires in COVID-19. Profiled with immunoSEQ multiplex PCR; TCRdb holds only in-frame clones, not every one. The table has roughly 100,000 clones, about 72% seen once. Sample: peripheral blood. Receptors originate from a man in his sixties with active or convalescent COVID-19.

This chain's CDR3 is CATRRTGGNEQFF. As DNA, the CDR3 is TGTGCCACCCGACGGACGGGAGGGAATGAGCAGTTCTTC. V and J are TRBV24-1 and TRBJ2-1; TRBD2 matches at 8 bases. Germline assignment: CDR1 KGHDR and CDR2 SFDVKD. This CDR3 is 13 amino acids long. The V gene end was trimmed by 9 bases and the J gene end by 7 bases; junction bases not matched to a gene: 7.

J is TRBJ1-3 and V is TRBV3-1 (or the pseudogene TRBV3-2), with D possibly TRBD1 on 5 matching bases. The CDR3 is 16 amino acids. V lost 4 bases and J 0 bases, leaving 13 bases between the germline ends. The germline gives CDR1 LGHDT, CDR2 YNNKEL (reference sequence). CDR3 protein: CASSPGGGSSGNTIYF. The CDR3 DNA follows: TGTGCCAGCAGCCCTGGGGGGGGGAGCTCTGGAAACACCATATATTTT.

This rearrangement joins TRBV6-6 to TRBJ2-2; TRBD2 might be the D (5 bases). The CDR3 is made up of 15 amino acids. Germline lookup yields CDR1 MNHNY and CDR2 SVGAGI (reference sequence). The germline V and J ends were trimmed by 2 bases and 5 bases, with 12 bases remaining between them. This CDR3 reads CASSYEGMGTGELFF. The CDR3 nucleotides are TGTGCCAGCAGTTACGAGGGTATGGGAACCGGGGAGCTGTTTTTT.

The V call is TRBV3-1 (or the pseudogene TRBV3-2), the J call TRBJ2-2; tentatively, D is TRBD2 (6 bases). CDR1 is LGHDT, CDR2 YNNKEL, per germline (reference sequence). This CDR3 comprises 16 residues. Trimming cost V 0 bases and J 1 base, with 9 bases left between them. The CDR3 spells CASSQDLARNTGELFF. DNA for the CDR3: TGTGCCAGCAGCCAAGACCTAGCGAGGAACACCGGGGAGCTGTTTTTT.

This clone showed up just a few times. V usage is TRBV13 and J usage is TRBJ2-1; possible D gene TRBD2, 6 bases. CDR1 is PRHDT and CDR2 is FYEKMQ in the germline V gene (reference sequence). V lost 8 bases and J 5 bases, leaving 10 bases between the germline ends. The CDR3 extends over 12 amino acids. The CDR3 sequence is CASRSGDNEQFF. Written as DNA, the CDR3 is TGTGCCAGCCGTAGCGGCGACAATGAGCAGTTCTTC.

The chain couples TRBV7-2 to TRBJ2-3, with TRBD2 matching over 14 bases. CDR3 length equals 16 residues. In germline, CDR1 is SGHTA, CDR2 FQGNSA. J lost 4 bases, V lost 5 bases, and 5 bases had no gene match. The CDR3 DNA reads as TGTGCCAGCAGCCTCAGACTAGCGGGAGGGGCAGATACGCAGTATTTT. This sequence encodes CASSLRLAGGADTQYF.

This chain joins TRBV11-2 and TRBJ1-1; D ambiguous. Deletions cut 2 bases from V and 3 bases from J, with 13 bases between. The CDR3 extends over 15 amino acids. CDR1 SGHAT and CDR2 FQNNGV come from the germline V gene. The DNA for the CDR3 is TGTGCCAGCAGCTTAACAGACACCATCTACACTGAAGCTTTCTTT. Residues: CASSLTDTIYTEAFF.

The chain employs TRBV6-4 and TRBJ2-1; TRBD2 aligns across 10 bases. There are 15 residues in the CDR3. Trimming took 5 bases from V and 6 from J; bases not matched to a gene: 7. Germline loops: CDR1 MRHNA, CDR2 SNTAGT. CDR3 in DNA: TGTGCCAGCAGTATACTAGCGGGATTGGTCAATGAGCAGTTCTTC. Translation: CASSILAGLVNEQFF.

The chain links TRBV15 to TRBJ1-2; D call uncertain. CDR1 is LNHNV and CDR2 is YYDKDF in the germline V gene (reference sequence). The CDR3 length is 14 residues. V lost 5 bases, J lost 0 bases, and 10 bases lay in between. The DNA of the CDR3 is TGTGCCACCAGCCCCGCCGGGACTAACTATGGCTACACCTTC. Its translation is CATSPAGTNYGYTF.

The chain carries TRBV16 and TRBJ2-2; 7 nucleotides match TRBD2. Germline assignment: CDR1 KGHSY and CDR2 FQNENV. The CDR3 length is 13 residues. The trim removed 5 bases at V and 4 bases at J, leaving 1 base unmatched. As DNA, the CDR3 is TGTGCCAGCAGCGGGACTACCACCGGGGAGCTGTTTTTT. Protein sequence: CASSGTTTGELFF.

The DNA of the CDR3 is TGTGCCAGCAGCCAAGGACGGGTCCAAGAGACCCAGTACTTC. It specifies CASSQGRVQETQYF. The genes are TRBV3-1 (or the pseudogene TRBV3-2) and TRBJ2-5; D gene unclear. V was trimmed by 1 base and J by 1 base, leaving 7 bases between them. Germline CDR1 LGHDT, CDR2 YNNKEL (reference sequence). The CDR3 runs to 14 residues.

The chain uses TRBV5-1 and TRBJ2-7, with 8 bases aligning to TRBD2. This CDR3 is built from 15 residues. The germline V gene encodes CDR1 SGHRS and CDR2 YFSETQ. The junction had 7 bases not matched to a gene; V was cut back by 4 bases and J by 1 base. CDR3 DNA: TGCGCCAGCAGCCGGGAGGGTACAGGATCCTACGAGCAGTACTTC. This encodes CASSREGTGSYEQYF.

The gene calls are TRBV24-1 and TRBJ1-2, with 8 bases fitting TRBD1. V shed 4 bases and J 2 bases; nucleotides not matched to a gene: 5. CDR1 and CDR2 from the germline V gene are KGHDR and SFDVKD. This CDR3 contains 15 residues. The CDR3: CATSEHRGRNYGYTF. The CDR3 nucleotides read TGTGCCACCAGTGAGCACAGGGGGAGGAACTATGGCTACACCTTC.

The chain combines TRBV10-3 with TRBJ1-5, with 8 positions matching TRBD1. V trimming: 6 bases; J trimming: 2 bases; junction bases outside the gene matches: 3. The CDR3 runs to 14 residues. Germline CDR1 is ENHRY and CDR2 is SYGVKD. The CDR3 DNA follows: TGTGCCATCAGCCCGACAGGGGGCAATCAGCCCCAGCATTTT. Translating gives CAISPTGGNQPQHF.

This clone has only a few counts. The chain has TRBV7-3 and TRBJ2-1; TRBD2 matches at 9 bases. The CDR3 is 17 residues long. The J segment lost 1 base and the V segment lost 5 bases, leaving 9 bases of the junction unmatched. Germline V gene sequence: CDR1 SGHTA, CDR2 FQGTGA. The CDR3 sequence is CASSPSLTSGSYNEQFF. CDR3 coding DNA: TGTGCCAGCAGCCCCTCTCTGACTAGCGGTTCCTACAATGAGCAGTTCTTC.

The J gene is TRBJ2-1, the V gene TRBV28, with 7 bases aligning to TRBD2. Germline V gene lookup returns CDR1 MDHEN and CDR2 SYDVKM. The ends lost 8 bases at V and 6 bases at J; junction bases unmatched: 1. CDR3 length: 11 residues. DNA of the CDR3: TGTGCCAGCGGGACTACCAATGAGCAGTTCTTC. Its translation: CASGTTNEQFF.

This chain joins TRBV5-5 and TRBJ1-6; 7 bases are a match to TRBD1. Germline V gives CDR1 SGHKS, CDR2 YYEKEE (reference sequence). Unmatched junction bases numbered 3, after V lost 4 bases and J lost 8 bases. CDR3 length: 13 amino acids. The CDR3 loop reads CASSPDRDSPLHF. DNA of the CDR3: TGTGCCAGCAGCCCCGACAGGGATTCACCCCTCCACTTT.

The CDR3 spells CASSAAGTSRNEQFF. CDR3 sequence (DNA): TGTGCCAGCAGTGCCGCCGGGACTAGCAGGAATGAGCAGTTCTTC. The chain has TRBV28 and TRBJ2-1; 9 bases line up with TRBD2. This CDR3 is 15 amino acids long. V trimming: 5 bases; J trimming: 7 bases; junction bases outside the gene matches: 9. Germline V lookup: CDR1 MDHEN, CDR2 SYDVKM.

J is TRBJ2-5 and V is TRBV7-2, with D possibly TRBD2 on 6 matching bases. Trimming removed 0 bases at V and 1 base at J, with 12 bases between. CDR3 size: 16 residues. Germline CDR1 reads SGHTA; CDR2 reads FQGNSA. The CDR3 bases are TGTGCCAGCAGCTTAGCTCGAGCGGGCAGCCAAGAGACCCAGTACTTC. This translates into CASSLARAGSQETQYF.

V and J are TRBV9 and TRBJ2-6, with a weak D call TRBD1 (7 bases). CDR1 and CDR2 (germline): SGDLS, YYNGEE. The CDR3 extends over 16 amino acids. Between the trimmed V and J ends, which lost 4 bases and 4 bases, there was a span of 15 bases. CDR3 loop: CASSSLQGRGANVLTF. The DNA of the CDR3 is TGTGCCAGCAGCTCCTTACAGGGGAGGGGGGCCAACGTCCTGACTTTC.

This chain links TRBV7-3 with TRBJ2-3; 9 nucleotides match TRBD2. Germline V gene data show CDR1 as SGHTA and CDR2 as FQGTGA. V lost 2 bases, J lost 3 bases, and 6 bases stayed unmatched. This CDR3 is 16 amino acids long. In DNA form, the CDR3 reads TGTGCCAGCAGCTTAGGGGCTAGCGGGGTGACAGATACGCAGTATTTT. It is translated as CASSLGASGVTDTQYF.

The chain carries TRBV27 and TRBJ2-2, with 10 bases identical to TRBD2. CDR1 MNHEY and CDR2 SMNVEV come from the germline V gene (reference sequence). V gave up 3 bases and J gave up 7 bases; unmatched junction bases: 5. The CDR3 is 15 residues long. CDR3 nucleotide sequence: TGTGCCAGCAGTTTCCTAGCGGGAGCGGTCGGGGAGCTGTTTTTT. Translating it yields CASSFLAGAVGELFF.

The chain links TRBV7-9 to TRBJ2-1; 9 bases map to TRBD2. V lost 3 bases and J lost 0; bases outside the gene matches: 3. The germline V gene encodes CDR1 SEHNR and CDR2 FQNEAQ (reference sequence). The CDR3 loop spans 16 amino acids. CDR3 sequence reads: CASSFSGSRSYNEQFF. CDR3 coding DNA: TGTGCCAGCAGCTTTAGCGGGAGCCGCTCCTACAATGAGCAGTTCTTC. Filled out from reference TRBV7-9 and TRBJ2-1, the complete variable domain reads DTGVSQNPRHKITKRGQNVTFRCDPISEHNRLYWYRQTLGQGPEFLTYFQNEAQLEKSRLLSDRFSAERPKGSFSTLEIQRTEQGDSAMYLCASSFSGSRSYNEQFFGPGTRLTVL.

CDR3 in amino acids: CASSPALGGNSPLHF. CDR3 nucleotide sequence: TGTGCCAGCAGTCCTGCGCTTGGAGGGAATTCACCCCTCCACTTT. The gene calls are TRBV28 and TRBJ1-6; D ambiguous. This CDR3 has 15 amino acids. CDR1 is MDHEN, CDR2 SYDVKM, per germline. Trimming left V 5 bases short and J 7 bases short, with 15 bases between.

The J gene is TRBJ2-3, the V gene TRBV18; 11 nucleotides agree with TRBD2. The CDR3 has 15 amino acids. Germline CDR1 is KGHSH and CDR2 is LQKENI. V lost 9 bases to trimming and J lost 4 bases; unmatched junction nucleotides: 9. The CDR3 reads CASLTTSGRADTQYF. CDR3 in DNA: TGTGCCAGTTTAACCACTAGCGGGAGAGCAGATACGCAGTATTTT.

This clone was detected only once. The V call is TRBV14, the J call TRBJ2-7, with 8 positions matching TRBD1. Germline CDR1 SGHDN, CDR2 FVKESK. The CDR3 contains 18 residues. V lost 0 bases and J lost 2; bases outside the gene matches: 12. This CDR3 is CASSQDVGGVDRAYEQYV. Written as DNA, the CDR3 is TGTGCCAGCAGCCAAGATGTCGGCGGGGTGGACAGGGCCTACGAGCAGTACGTC.